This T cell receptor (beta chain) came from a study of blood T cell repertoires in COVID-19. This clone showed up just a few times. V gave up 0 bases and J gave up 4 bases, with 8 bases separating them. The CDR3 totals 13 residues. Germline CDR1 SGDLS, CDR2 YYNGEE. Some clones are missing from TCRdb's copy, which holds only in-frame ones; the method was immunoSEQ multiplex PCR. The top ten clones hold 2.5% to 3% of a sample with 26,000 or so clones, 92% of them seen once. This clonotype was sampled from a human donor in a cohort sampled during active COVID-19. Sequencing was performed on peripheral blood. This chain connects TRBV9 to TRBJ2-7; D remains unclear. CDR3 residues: CASSVAPLYEQYF. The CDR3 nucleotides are TGTGCCAGCAGCGTAGCCCCACTATACGAGCAGTACTTC.